This entry features one T cell receptor (beta chain) sequence. The data originate from a study of T-cell memory formation after mild COVID-19. Deletions cut 3 bases from V and 5 bases from J, with 13 bases between. Germline lookup yields CDR1 KGHDR and CDR2 SFDVKD. The CDR3 totals 14 residues. MiXCR was run by TCRdb on the 5' RACE reads, yielding one entry per CDR3 protein. Of 300,000 to 400,000 distinct CDR3 sequences listed, over 25% were seen once; the top ten hold roughly 13%. The sequenced sample was PBMCs or a T cell subset sorted from them (not recorded which). V usage is TRBV24-1 and J usage is TRBJ2-7, with D perhaps matching TRBD1 (6 bases). The origin of this receptor is an adult woman who had mild COVID-19 (a few samples of this study predate the infection). Cell type and time point are not known. This chain's CDR3 is CATSDPRGNDEQYF. CDR3 coding DNA: TGTGCCACCAGTGATCCGAGGGGGAACGACGAGCAGTACTTC.